The entry below describes one T cell receptor (beta chain). The sample comes from a study of blood T cell repertoires in COVID-19. Overall study context: T cells, B-cell-depleted T cells, or PBMCs provided the cDNA or gDNA that served as material.

The CDR3 has 13 amino acids. The V gene's germline CDR1 is SNHLY and CDR2 FYNNEI. V lost 8 bases and J 5 bases, leaving 16 bases between the germline ends. The authors' processing: Quantification of nucleated cells was approximated via reference gene primer amplification. Method: immunoSEQ multiplex PCR; TCRdb's copy keeps in-frame clones and lacks some. V and J calls plus clone size are reproduced from that table; the DNA served to infer D and trimming. Of around 250,000 clones in the sample, 65% to 90% were seen once. The sequence came from a man aged 50 to 60 with active or convalescent COVID-19. V and J are TRBV2 and TRBJ2-7; D perhaps matches TRBD1 (5 bases). The sequencing input was peripheral blood. DNA for the CDR3: TGTGCCAGCTGGTTTACAGGAATCCACGAGCAGTACTTC. Translated: CASWFTGIHEQYF.